This TCR beta chain was observed in a study of blood T cell repertoires in COVID-19. The data were produced by immunoSEQ multiplex PCR, yet TCRdb's version contains in-frame clones alone and is incomplete. Of approximately 99,000 clones listed, approximately 89% are singletons. The germline CDR1 and CDR2 sequences are SGHVS and FQNEAQ. V lost 5 bases to trimming and J lost 6 bases, with 20 bases between them. The CDR3 length is 16 residues. Sequenced material: peripheral blood. This receptor was identified in a human donor in a cohort sampled during active COVID-19. J is TRBJ1-5 and V is TRBV7-8; perhaps TRBD1 as D (5 bases). The chain's CDR3 is CASSTLADFGGQPQHF. The CDR3 coding sequence is TGTGCCAGCAGCACCCTTGCGGACTTCGGGGGTCAGCCCCAGCATTTT.